This T cell receptor (beta chain) was obtained from a study of CD8+ T cells in alopecia areata. Note on this clone: The antigen is unknown.

The study's findings and limits: Patients shared TCRs less clearly than mice did, possibly for HLA-related reasons. Higher clonality was seen in lesional scalp than in normal scalp, especially in alopecia totalis/universalis.

The authors extracted RNA and reverse transcribed it into cDNA as the sequencing template. Produced via immunoSEQ multiplex PCR; TCRdb's table is partial and in-frame only. The table includes approximately 150,000 clones, less than 70% detected once. Treatment described: oral pan-JAK inhibitor, 5-10 mg twice daily. Germline V gives CDR1 KGHSH, CDR2 LQKENI. This CDR3 comprises 14 residues. Trimming left V 4 bases short and J 4 bases short, with 12 bases between. The sequences come from CD4+ T cells sorted from blood, collected at week 24, from a patient treated with tofacitinib. The V and J genes are TRBV18 and TRBJ2-3; D is undetermined. The source is a human donor with alopecia areata. This CDR3 is CASSLAQEADTQYF. CDR3 DNA: TGTGCCAGCTCACTAGCACAAGAAGCAGATACGCAGTATTTT.